Below are 25 T cell receptor beta chains sequenced from a single sample in a study of beta chain features in type 1 diabetes. Expressed TCRB transcripts were sequenced, since all the RNA that had been isolated was reverse transcribed. The repertoire was sequenced with immunoSEQ multiplex PCR; TCRdb's copy has only in-frame clones and lacks some. The table lists 150,000 to 190,000 clones, around 8.5% of them singletons. The sequenced sample was central memory CD4+ T cells from blood. The receptors were gathered from a man aged 18 to 35 in good health.

The V call is TRBV15, the J call TRBJ2-5; 8 bases match TRBD1. This CDR3 has 14 residues. In germline, CDR1 is LNHNV, CDR2 YYDKDF (reference sequence). Trimming took 2 bases from V and 5 from J; bases not matched to a gene: 4. This CDR3 is CATSRRTGLETQYF. CDR3 sequence (DNA): TGTGCCACCAGCAGAAGGACAGGGTTGGAGACCCAGTACTTC.

In its sample, this clone was seen many times. The rearrangement links TRBV29-1 to TRBJ2-5; D remains unclear. CDR1 is SQVTM and CDR2 is ANQGSEA in the germline V gene. The V and J ends lost 5 bases and 3 bases respectively, with 4 bases between them. The CDR3 runs to 10 residues. CDR3 DNA sequence: TGCAGCGTTCGTGAAGAGACCCAGTACTTC. Translating it yields CSVREETQYF.

As concerns this clone: A much larger clone is a single base away; this may be a read error. The rearrangement links TRBV7-2 to TRBJ2-2, with D hard to call. This CDR3 is built from 15 residues. The germline V gene encodes CDR1 SGHTA and CDR2 FQGNSA. Trimming pared 1 base from V and 0 bases from J, leaving 6 bases between. The CDR3 DNA is TGTGCCAGCAGCTTAGTTTTAGCGAACACCGGGGAGCTGTTTTTT. As protein: CASSLVLANTGELFF.

This clone occurred a few times. The rearrangement joins TRBV28 to TRBJ2-5, with D unresolved. In germline, CDR1 is MDHEN, CDR2 SYDVKM. The CDR3 runs to 11 residues. Trimming shortened V by 5 bases and J by 3 bases, and 4 bases separated the two germline ends. This CDR3 reads CASSIKETQYF. The CDR3 DNA sequence: TGTGCCAGCAGTATTAAAGAGACCCAGTACTTC.

This clone was counted only a few times. Other nucleotide sequences from this sample produce the same CDR3. This chain joins TRBV28 and TRBJ1-1, with TRBD1 identical over 7 bases. Germline V gives CDR1 MDHEN, CDR2 SYDVKM. The V and J ends lost 6 bases and 0 bases, in that order; junction bases with no gene match: 4. The CDR3 is made up of 14 amino acids. The CDR3 DNA reads TGTGCCAGCAGCCGCACAGGGGTGAACACTGAAGCTTTCTTT. It encodes CASSRTGVNTEAFF.

The chain's CDR3 is CASSRQGEQFF. In nucleotides, the CDR3 is TGTGCCAGCAGTCGACAGGGGGAGCAGTTCTTC. The chain carries TRBV6-1 and TRBJ2-1; 8 nucleotides align to TRBD1. CDR3 length equals 11 residues. The V and J ends lost 5 bases and 10 bases, in that order; junction bases with no gene match: 1. From germline, CDR1 is MNHNS and CDR2 SASEGT.

The chain recombines TRBV12-5 with TRBJ1-2, with 8 positions matching TRBD1. CDR1 is LGHNT, CDR2 FRNRAP, per germline. V lost 0 bases, J lost 3 bases, and 12 bases stayed unmatched. The CDR3 runs 18 residues. The CDR3 is CASGLVRGTGPEDYGYTF. The CDR3 coding sequence is TGTGCTAGTGGTTTGGTACGGGGGACAGGCCCCGAGGACTATGGCTACACCTTC. Based on the CDR3 plus reference TRBV12-5 and TRBJ1-2, the full variable domain is DARVTQTPRHKVTEMGQEVTMRCQPILGHNTVFWYRQTMMQGLELLAYFRNRAPLDDSGMPKDRFSAEMPDATLATLKIQPSEPRDSAVYFCASGLVRGTGPEDYGYTFGSGTRLTVV.

This clone was observed a handful of times. The J gene is TRBJ2-5, the V gene TRBV29-1, with 10 positions matching TRBD1. The germline gives CDR1 SQVTM, CDR2 ANQGSEA. There are 15 residues in the CDR3. With V trimmed by 3 bases and J by 2 bases, 6 bases remained unmatched. The CDR3 DNA follows: TGCAGCGTTGAGACGACAGGGGGCGGGCAAGAGACCCAGTACTTC. As protein: CSVETTGGGQETQYF.

This clone was seen ten or more times. This rearrangement joins TRBV4-2 to TRBJ2-7; D unresolved. Germline CDR1 reads LGHNA; CDR2 reads YNFKEQ. The CDR3 length is 13 residues. Deletions cut 0 bases from V and 4 bases from J, with 7 bases between. The CDR3, as DNA: TGTGCCAGCAGCCAAGATTTCGGTTACGAGCAGTACTTC. Protein sequence: CASSQDFGYEQYF.

This clone showed up just a few times. CDR3 sequence: CASSDRDRGRYGYGYTF. The DNA for the CDR3 is TGTGCCAGCAGCGACAGGGACAGGGGGCGATATGGCTATGGCTACACCTTC. The chain employs TRBV7-9 and TRBJ1-2; the match to TRBD1 covers 12 bases. Losses at the gene ends were 5 bases for V and 4 bases for J; bases not matched to a gene: 11. CDR3 length: 17 amino acids. Looked up from germline, CDR1 is SEHNR and CDR2 is FQNEAQ (reference sequence). Full variable domain (remainder filled in from reference TRBV7-9 and TRBJ1-2): DTGVSQNPRHKITKRGQNVTFRCDPISEHNRLYWYRQTLGQGPEFLTYFQNEAQLEKSRLLSDRFSAERPKGSFSTLEIQRTEQGDSAMYLCASSDRDRGRYGYGYTFGSGTRLTVV.

Many counts were recorded for this clone. CDR3 in amino acids: CAISDRGRQPQHF. CDR3 bases: TGTGCCATCAGTGACAGGGGTAGGCAGCCCCAGCATTTT. The rearrangement links TRBV10-3 to TRBJ1-5, with D possibly matching TRBD1 (6 bases). CDR1 is ENHRY and CDR2 is SYGVKD in the germline V gene. Trimming took 3 bases from V and 7 from J, leaving 10 bases between them. The CDR3 spans 13 residues.

This chain joins TRBV19 and TRBJ2-5; 7 positions agree with TRBD1. The CDR3 runs to 13 residues. V lost 7 bases, J lost 5 bases, and 7 bases stayed unmatched. Germline V gene lookup returns CDR1 LNHDA and CDR2 SQIVND (reference sequence). The DNA for the CDR3 is TGTGCCAGTAAACAGGGGACGGGGGAGACCCAGTACTTC. Translating it yields CASKQGTGETQYF.

At least ten counts were recorded for this clone. V gene TRBV6-5 combines with J gene TRBJ2-7; D is perhaps TRBD2 (5 bases). CDR3 length equals 12 residues. Germline values: CDR1 MNHEY, CDR2 SVGAGI. V shed 5 bases and J shed 5 bases, with 10 bases lying between them. The CDR3 nucleotides read TGTGCCAGCAGTCTAGAGGGCCACGAGCAGTACTTC. Amino acid sequence: CASSLEGHEQYF.

At least ten counts were recorded for this clone. The genes are TRBV29-1 and TRBJ1-5; D ambiguous. CDR1 SQVTM and CDR2 ANQGSEA come from the germline V gene. V lost 6 bases, J lost 4 bases, and 19 bases lay in between. CDR3 size: 15 residues. DNA for the CDR3: TGCAGCGTAGCCGCCGGGGTTGGGAGAAATCAGCCCCAGCATTTT. This encodes CSVAAGVGRNQPQHF.

In its sample, this clone was seen a few times. J is TRBJ2-2 and V is TRBV2, with 13 bases that match TRBD2. Germline V gene lookup returns CDR1 SNHLY and CDR2 FYNNEI. This CDR3 contains 15 residues. The J segment lost 5 bases and the V segment lost 3 bases, leaving 0 bases of the junction unmatched. CDR3 in DNA: TGTGCCAGCAGTGAGGGACTAGCGGGGACCGGGGAGCTGTTTTTT. The encoded protein is CASSEGLAGTGELFF.

CDR3 nucleotides: TGTGCCAGCAGTTCCGGGTATGGTAGCGGAGCCTACGAGCAGTACTTC. Translation gives CASSSGYGSGAYEQYF. V is TRBV28 and J is TRBJ2-7, with a weak D call TRBD2 (6 bases). V was cut by 4 bases and J by 2 bases, with 18 bases left in between. CDR3 length: 16 residues. The germline V gene encodes CDR1 MDHEN and CDR2 SYDVKM.

This clone has a handful of counts. V is TRBV9 and J is TRBJ2-7; D may be TRBD2 (6 bases). Germline lookup yields CDR1 SGDLS and CDR2 YYNGEE. Trimming took off 0 bases at V and 0 bases at J, with 10 bases between the two ends. This CDR3 is 15 amino acids long. The CDR3 region has the DNA TGTGCCAGCAGCGTAGATGCGGGGACCTCCTACGAGCAGTACTTC. It translates to CASSVDAGTSYEQYF.

This clone has just a few counts. J is TRBJ1-6 and V is TRBV19; unclear D gene. Deletions cut 5 bases from V and 7 bases from J, with 9 bases between. The CDR3 covers 13 residues. CDR1 is LNHDA and CDR2 is SQIVND in the germline V gene (reference sequence). CDR3 DNA sequence: TGTGCCAGTAGTCTTCAGTCGAATTCACCCCTCCACTTT. Translated: CASSLQSNSPLHF.

The J gene is TRBJ2-3, the V gene TRBV25-1; the D is unclear. Trimming removed 3 bases from V and 1 base from J, with 5 bases in between. The CDR3 length is 13 residues. Germline V gene data show CDR1 as MGHDK and CDR2 as SYGVNS. CDR3 DNA: TGTGCCAGCAGTGAGGGCGGCACAGATACGCAGTATTTT. Translation gives CASSEGGTDTQYF.

This clone was detected only a few times. This sequence joins TRBV7-3 and TRBJ2-7; 7 nucleotides agree with TRBD1. The germline V gene encodes CDR1 SGHTA and CDR2 FQGTGA. With 0 bases clipped from V and 3 bases from J, the junction kept 5 bases outside the gene matches. The CDR3 spans 15 residues. CDR3 loop: CASSLTKGADYEQYF. DNA of the CDR3: TGTGCCAGCAGCTTAACGAAGGGGGCGGACTACGAGCAGTACTTC.

This clone was detected a few times. V and J are TRBV7-9 and TRBJ1-2; unclear D gene. This CDR3 spans 12 amino acids. Germline V gene sequence: CDR1 SEHNR, CDR2 FQNEAQ (reference sequence). Trimming shortened V by 6 bases and J by 2 bases, and 7 bases separated the two germline ends. In nucleotides, the CDR3 is TGTGCCAGCAGTGACGGGAACTATGGCTACACCTTC. It yields the protein CASSDGNYGYTF.

This clone came up many times. This chain joins TRBV27 and TRBJ2-5; 11 positions match TRBD2. Germline V gives CDR1 MNHEY, CDR2 SMNVEV (reference sequence). The CDR3 totals 16 residues. Germline trimming cut 4 bases from V and 5 bases from J; bases unmatched to any gene: 9. CDR3 protein: CASSSALAGVRETQYF. CDR3 coding DNA: TGTGCCAGCAGTTCTGCACTAGCGGGAGTGCGGGAGACCCAGTACTTC.

In this sample, this clone turned up a few times. The rearrangement links TRBV28 to TRBJ2-5; 7 bases map to TRBD1. This CDR3 has 12 amino acids. The V gene end was trimmed by 8 bases and the J gene end by 5 bases; junction bases not matched to a gene: 5. Germline V gene sequence: CDR1 MDHEN, CDR2 SYDVKM. The CDR3 DNA reads as TGTGCCAGCGGGGAACAGGGGGAGACCCAGTACTTC. Translation: CASGEQGETQYF.

The table lists this clone with a few counts. V usage is TRBV5-4 and J usage is TRBJ2-3; a possible D gene is TRBD2 (5 bases). Trimming removed 3 bases from V and 6 bases from J, with 17 bases in between. The CDR3 is 15 residues long. The V gene's germline CDR1 is SGHNT and CDR2 YYREEE (reference sequence). The chain's CDR3 is CASSYRTEARDTQYF. In DNA form, the CDR3 reads TGTGCCAGCAGCTACCGGACGGAGGCCCGCGATACGCAGTATTTT.

CDR3 nucleotide sequence: TGTGCCAGCAGCTTAAACAGGGTTAATGAGCAGTTCTTC. Amino acids: CASSLNRVNEQFF. This sequence joins TRBV5-5 and TRBJ2-1; tentative D call: TRBD1 (6 bases). In germline, CDR1 is SGHKS, CDR2 YYEKEE (reference sequence). V gave up 2 bases and J gave up 7 bases, with 10 bases separating them. The CDR3 covers 13 residues.